This passage covers 27 T cell receptor beta chains from one sample sequenced in a study of neurological immune-mediated disorders. TCRdb analysed the 5' RACE reads with MiXCR anew, one entry per CDR3 protein. The table includes about 62,000 distinct CDR3 sequences, roughly 3.5% detected once. Sample: PBMCs. These TCRs come from a woman between 45 and 60 years old with multiple sclerosis.

At least ten counts were recorded for this clonotype. This chain links TRBV9 with TRBJ1-1; D is possibly TRBD1 (5 bases). CDR1 SGDLS and CDR2 YYNGEE come from the germline V gene. The V gene lost 0 bases and the J gene lost 4 bases, with 13 bases spanning the gap. There are 15 residues in the CDR3. The CDR3: CASSVGGTRGTEAFF. The CDR3 DNA reads TGTGCCAGCAGCGTAGGTGGGACGCGGGGCACTGAAGCTTTCTTT.

In this sample, this clonotype turned up many times. V is TRBV9 and J is TRBJ1-5; possibly TRBD1 for D (6 bases). Trimming removed 3 bases from V and 2 bases from J, with 9 bases in between. The CDR3 consists of 14 residues. Germline V gene sequence: CDR1 SGDLS, CDR2 YYNGEE. The CDR3 reads CASSAGARNQPQHF. CDR3 coding DNA: TGTGCCAGCAGCGCAGGGGCGCGCAATCAGCCCCAGCATTTT. The full variable domain, rest sourced from reference TRBV9 and TRBJ1-5, is DSGVTQTPKHLITATGQRVTLRCSPRSGDLSVYWYQQSLDQGLQFLIQYYNGEERAKGNILERFSAQQFPDLHSELNLSSLELGDSALYFCASSAGARNQPQHFGDGTRLSIL.

This clonotype was seen at least ten times. The rearrangement uses TRBV5-1 and TRBJ2-1; no reliable D call. The V and J ends lost 4 bases and 6 bases respectively, with 17 bases between them. Germline CDR1 and CDR2: SGHRS and YFSETQ. This CDR3 is 15 amino acids long. The CDR3 loop is CASSPTPLHSNEQFF. The DNA for the CDR3 is TGCGCCAGCAGCCCGACACCGTTACACTCCAATGAGCAGTTCTTC.

This clonotype was recorded many times. The rearrangement uses TRBV29-1 and TRBJ2-7; D call uncertain. Trimming stripped 4 bases from V and 4 bases from J, with 20 bases between. Germline CDR1 is SQVTM and CDR2 is ANQGSEA. CDR3 size: 15 residues. The CDR3 DNA is TGCAGCGTTGCTCGACGGACCAACCGGGCATACGAGCAGTACTTC. Translation: CSVARRTNRAYEQYF.

This clonotype has just a few counts. J is TRBJ2-3 and V is TRBV4-3; D is unresolved. Germline V gene lookup returns CDR1 LGHNA and CDR2 YSLEER. The germline V and J ends were trimmed by 5 bases and 6 bases, with 15 bases remaining between them. The CDR3 loop spans 14 amino acids. The CDR3 nucleotides are TGCGCCAGCAGCTCGCAAGGGAATTGGGATACGCAGTATTTT. It yields the protein CASSSQGNWDTQYF.

This clonotype was recorded at least ten times. The chain has TRBV28 and TRBJ2-1; 7 bases line up with TRBD2. The germline V gene has CDR1 MDHEN and CDR2 SYDVKM. V was clipped by 9 bases and J by 1 base; unmatched bases: 9. This CDR3 contains 15 residues. The CDR3 is CASGGGMGSYNEQFF. As DNA, the CDR3 is TGTGCCAGTGGGGGAGGGATGGGTTCCTACAATGAGCAGTTCTTC.

This clonotype was detected a few times. Being one base from a much bigger clone, this may be a read error. The rearrangement joins TRBV3-1 to TRBJ2-7, with 8 nucleotides matching TRBD2. After removal of 1 base from V and 7 bases from J, the junction contained 9 bases not matched to a gene. The CDR3 consists of 15 residues. Germline V gene data show CDR1 as LGHDT and CDR2 as YNNKEL (reference sequence). Here the CDR3 reads CASSQGGTSSEEQYF. The CDR3 DNA sequence: TGTGCCAGCAGCCAAGGAGGGACTAGTTCGGAAGAGCAGTACTTC.

Ten or more counts support this clonotype. The chain uses TRBV20-1 and TRBJ2-1; 8 bases fit TRBD2. The length of the CDR3 is 14 residues. From germline, CDR1 is DFQATT and CDR2 SNEGSKA (reference sequence). With V trimmed by 6 bases and J by 4 bases, 8 bases remained unmatched. The CDR3: CSARGLAGYNEQFF. Here the CDR3 DNA reads TGCAGTGCCCGCGGACTAGCTGGTTACAATGAGCAGTTCTTC.

This clonotype was observed at least ten times. The junction does not match germline at one end; this may be a read error. The chain carries TRBV20-1 and TRBJ1-5; perhaps TRBD1 as D (6 bases). The CDR3 consists of 14 residues. Germline V gives CDR1 DFQATT, CDR2 SNEGSKA (reference sequence). The CDR3 spells CSARSGSGGQPQNF. CDR3 sequence (DNA): TGCAGTGCTAGATCAGGAAGTGGGGGCCAGCCCCAGAATTTT.

This clonotype came up many times. The gene calls are TRBV6-2 or TRBV6-3 and TRBJ2-7; D is unclear. The CDR3 is made up of 14 amino acids. Deletions cut 4 bases from V and 6 bases from J, with 16 bases between. Germline V CDR1 and CDR2: MNHEY, SVGEGT. In DNA, the CDR3 is TGTGCCAGCAGTTTAGGACGGCAGAGAGCCGAGCAGTACTTC. Amino acid sequence: CASSLGRQRAEQYF.

The chain uses TRBV7-2 and TRBJ1-1; the D gene is possibly TRBD1 (5 bases). This CDR3 region has 13 residues. The germline CDR1 and CDR2 sequences are SGHTA and FQGNSA. Deletions cut 2 bases from V and 8 bases from J, with 12 bases between. The CDR3 region is CASSLYRTPEAFF. Here the CDR3 DNA reads TGTGCCAGCAGCTTATACCGGACACCCGAAGCTTTCTTT.

This clonotype was counted many times. This rearrangement joins TRBV12-3 or TRBV12-4 to TRBJ2-7, with 8 bases matching TRBD1. The CDR3 totals 13 residues. Losses at the gene ends were 5 bases for V and 3 bases for J; bases not matched to a gene: 3. In nucleotides, the CDR3 is TGTGCCAGCAGTGCCGGGACAGGCTACGAGCAGTACTTC. This gives the protein CASSAGTGYEQYF.

This clonotype was seen ten or more times. The rearrangement joins TRBV2 to TRBJ2-7; D is uncertain. The CDR3 is made up of 12 amino acids. Germline-derived CDR1 and CDR2 are SNHLY and FYNNEI. V was pared by 5 bases and J by 4 bases, with 9 bases between. The CDR3: CASSWAPYEQYF. The CDR3 bases are TGTGCCAGCAGTTGGGCCCCGTACGAGCAGTACTTC.

This clonotype was counted ten times or more. The rearrangement uses TRBV5-6 and TRBJ2-2; D not certain. Germline V gene lookup returns CDR1 SGHDT and CDR2 YYEEEE. The CDR3 extends over 14 amino acids. V was trimmed by 5 bases and J by 5 bases, leaving 13 bases between them. The CDR3 DNA is TGTGCCAGCAGTTATACTAAAGGAACCGGGGAGCTGTTTTTT. This sequence encodes CASSYTKGTGELFF.

This clonotype was found many times. The CDR3 here is CSAREISPAGAGELFF. The DNA of the CDR3 is TGCAGTGCTAGGGAAATATCTCCGGCGGGGGCCGGGGAGCTGTTTTTT. The chain has TRBV20-1 and TRBJ2-2; 7 bases line up with TRBD2. The CDR3 runs to 16 residues. Per the germline V gene, CDR1 is DFQATT and CDR2 is SNEGSKA (reference sequence). Trimming took 3 bases from V and 6 from J; bases not matched to a gene: 13.

This clonotype came up many times. The gene calls are TRBV7-2 and TRBJ2-7, with a tentative D call TRBD1 (6 bases). V lost 5 bases, J lost 0 bases, and 8 bases lay in between. Germline CDR1 and CDR2: SGHTA and FQGNSA. The CDR3 totals 13 residues. The CDR3 reads CASSPDSSYEQYF. In DNA form, the CDR3 reads TGTGCCAGCAGCCCGGACAGCTCCTACGAGCAGTACTTC.

This clonotype was observed at least ten times. The rearrangement links TRBV7-3 to TRBJ1-2; tentatively, D is TRBD1 (5 bases). V was trimmed by 4 bases and J by 0 bases, leaving 6 bases between them. This CDR3 spans 13 amino acids. Per germline, CDR1 SGHTA and CDR2 FQGTGA. In DNA form, the CDR3 reads TGTGCCAGCAGCTCAGGGTCTAACTATGGCTACACCTTC. Translating it yields CASSSGSNYGYTF.

This clonotype was picked up a small number of times. The chain links TRBV5-6 to TRBJ2-4; no clear D. CDR1 is SGHDT and CDR2 is YYEEEE in the germline V gene. V shed 1 base and J shed 0 bases, with 8 bases lying between them. This CDR3 spans 15 amino acids. CDR3 region: CASSLWALAKNIQYF. Written as DNA, the CDR3 is TGTGCCAGCAGCTTGTGGGCCTTAGCCAAAAACATTCAGTACTTC.

The rearrangement links TRBV5-1 to TRBJ1-1, with 7 bases fitting TRBD1. V dropped 5 bases and J dropped 8; count of bases not matched to a gene: 9. Germline-derived CDR1 and CDR2 are SGHRS and YFSETQ. The CDR3 is 13 amino acids. The CDR3 coding sequence is TGCGCCAGCAGTTGGGATTCAGGGGGGGAAGCTTTCTTT. It is translated as CASSWDSGGEAFF.

This clonotype has at least ten counts. The chain employs TRBV5-6 and TRBJ2-3; D is unresolved. The V and J ends lost 0 bases and 5 bases respectively, with 7 bases between them. CDR3 length: 13 amino acids. From germline, CDR1 is SGHDT and CDR2 YYEEEE. This chain's CDR3 is CASSLGWGDTQYF. Here the CDR3 DNA reads TGTGCCAGCAGCTTGGGGTGGGGAGATACGCAGTATTTT.

Ten or more counts support this clonotype. At one of its ends the junction is not consistent with the germline gene, which may arise from a read error. The chain uses TRBV6-6 and TRBJ1-5; maybe TRBD1 (5 bases). The CDR3 consists of 15 residues. The germline V gene encodes CDR1 MNHNY and CDR2 SVGAGI (reference sequence). This CDR3 is CASTVPGGNNQPQNF. The CDR3 DNA reads TGTGCCAGCACCGTGCCCGGGGGTAACAATCAGCCCCAGAATTTT.

There are many counts of this clonotype. The chain joins TRBV20-1 to TRBJ1-6; D unresolved. Trimming removed 6 bases from V and 10 bases from J, with 16 bases in between. The CDR3 length is 13 residues. From germline, CDR1 is DFQATT and CDR2 SNEGSKA (reference sequence). The CDR3 sequence is CSARGRVESPLHF. The CDR3 coding sequence is TGCAGTGCCCGAGGGAGGGTGGAATCACCCCTCCACTTT.

This clonotype was seen many times. J is TRBJ2-7 and V is TRBV20-1; the match to TRBD2 covers 9 bases. Losses at the gene ends were 2 bases for V and 5 bases for J; bases not matched to a gene: 7. The CDR3 sequence is 14 residues long. Germline V gene lookup returns CDR1 DFQATT and CDR2 SNEGSKA (reference sequence). The CDR3 here is CSARHASGTHEQYF. CDR3 bases: TGCAGTGCTAGACATGCTAGCGGGACCCACGAGCAGTACTTC.

This clonotype was detected many times. The chain employs TRBV7-8 and TRBJ2-3, with a possible D match to TRBD1 (6 bases). V lost 0 bases and J 0 bases, leaving 10 bases between the germline ends. CDR1 is SGHVS, CDR2 FQNEAQ, per germline. The CDR3 spans 16 residues. CDR3 coding DNA: TGTGCCAGCAGCTTAGCAGTGACAGGTAGCACAGATACGCAGTATTTT. Translating gives CASSLAVTGSTDTQYF.

In its sample, this clonotype was seen many times. This chain links TRBV5-1 with TRBJ2-7; perhaps TRBD1 as D (6 bases). V shed 3 bases and J shed 3 bases, with 10 bases lying between them. The germline V gene encodes CDR1 SGHRS and CDR2 YFSETQ. This CDR3 is 13 amino acids long. The CDR3 sequence is CASSWQQGYEQYF. The DNA of the CDR3 is TGCGCCAGCAGCTGGCAACAGGGCTACGAGCAGTACTTC.

This clonotype was seen ten or more times. This chain uses TRBV7-2 with TRBJ2-3; D not resolved. This CDR3 is 12 amino acids long. V shed 1 base and J shed 7 bases, with 6 bases lying between them. CDR1 SGHTA and CDR2 FQGNSA come from the germline V gene. CDR3 protein: CASSLGGNTQYF. In DNA form, the CDR3 reads TGTGCCAGCAGCTTAGGGGGTAATACGCAGTATTTT.

At least ten counts were recorded for this clonotype. The CDR3 reads CSARDFGHGEQFF. CDR3 DNA: TGCAGTGCTAGAGATTTTGGCCATGGTGAGCAGTTCTTC. The rearrangement uses TRBV20-1 and TRBJ2-1; D not certain. Germline CDR1 DFQATT, CDR2 SNEGSKA (reference sequence). The V gene lost 0 bases and the J gene lost 9 bases, with 12 bases spanning the gap. The CDR3 runs to 13 residues.